These 26 T cell receptor beta chains were all obtained from the same sample, sequenced in a study of blood T cell repertoires in COVID-19. Only in-frame clones appear in the TCRdb table, and some are missing; sequencing was by immunoSEQ multiplex PCR. The table has 130,000 to 150,000 clones, approximately 87% seen once. The specimen sequenced was peripheral blood. These receptors all come from a woman aged 45-60 years with active or convalescent COVID-19.

V usage is TRBV5-1 and J usage is TRBJ1-2; D gene uncertain. Germline CDR1 and CDR2: SGHRS and YFSETQ. The CDR3 extends over 15 amino acids. V was trimmed by 2 bases and J by 7 bases, leaving 18 bases between them. CDR3 DNA sequence: TGCGCCAGCAGCTTAGAACGAGGGTCGGGTTTTGGCTACACCTTC. Translation gives CASSLERGSGFGYTF.

This chain links TRBV11-1 with TRBJ1-6, with a weak D call TRBD1 (6 bases). This CDR3 spans 15 amino acids. V lost 5 bases and J lost 6, with 14 bases in between. Germline V gene sequence: CDR1 SGHAT, CDR2 FQDESV (reference sequence). Here the CDR3 reads CASSNTGSRNSPLHF. The CDR3 coding sequence is TGTGCCAGCAGCAATACAGGGAGCCGTAATTCACCCCTCCACTTT.

The rearrangement uses TRBV28 and TRBJ1-1, with 7 nucleotides matching TRBD1. Germline V CDR1 and CDR2: MDHEN, SYDVKM. The V and J ends lost 2 bases and 0 bases, in that order; junction bases with no gene match: 3. This CDR3 comprises 15 residues. The CDR3, as DNA: TGTGCCAGCAGTTTAGGGACAGATATGAACACTGAAGCTTTCTTT. It codes for CASSLGTDMNTEAFF.

This sequence joins TRBV4-1 and TRBJ2-5; 8 nucleotides agree with TRBD2. V was pared by 4 bases and J by 4 bases, with 8 bases of the junction left unmatched. The V gene's germline CDR1 is MGHRA and CDR2 YSYEKL. This CDR3 contains 15 residues. The CDR3 reads CASSPPGAGAETQYF. The CDR3 DNA follows: TGCGCCAGCAGCCCCCCCGGAGCGGGGGCAGAGACCCAGTACTTC.

The V gene is TRBV18, the J gene TRBJ2-2; 8 positions match TRBD1. With V trimmed by 3 bases and J by 4 bases, 10 bases remained unmatched. Germline V gives CDR1 KGHSH, CDR2 LQKENI. The CDR3 spans 17 residues. The chain's CDR3 is CASSPLSGGFITGELFF. In DNA, the CDR3 is TGTGCCAGCTCACCTTTATCAGGGGGCTTTATCACCGGGGAGCTGTTTTTT.

This chain links TRBV4-1 with TRBJ2-7, with 10 bases matching TRBD1. Germline lookup yields CDR1 MGHRA and CDR2 YSYEKL. The CDR3 extends over 15 amino acids. V shed 3 bases and J 5 bases; nucleotides not matched to a gene: 7. The CDR3 reads CASSHWGGQGHEQYF. Written as DNA, the CDR3 is TGCGCCAGCAGCCACTGGGGGGGACAGGGGCACGAGCAGTACTTC.

CDR3 protein: CASSPSSWVRTEAFF. CDR3 nucleotide sequence: TGCGCCAGCAGCCCATCATCTTGGGTGAGGACTGAAGCTTTCTTT. This rearrangement joins TRBV5-1 to TRBJ1-1; D remains unclear. The CDR3 spans 15 residues. Germline V CDR1 and CDR2: SGHRS, YFSETQ. The V end was cut by 4 bases, the J end by 5 bases, with 18 bases between.

This clone was seen just once. V is TRBV27 and J is TRBJ1-1; D uncertain. The ends were cut back, 5 bases at V and 3 bases at J, with 10 bases in the middle. This CDR3 region has 13 residues. The germline gives CDR1 MNHEY, CDR2 SMNVEV (reference sequence). Written as DNA, the CDR3 is TGTGCCAGCAGTATCAGCCGGGACACTGAAGCTTTCTTT. This translates into CASSISRDTEAFF.

The CDR3 DNA reads as TGTGCCTGGAGTGGGGACAGGACGAACACTGAAGCTTTCTTT. Its translation: CAWSGDRTNTEAFF. The chain couples TRBV30 to TRBJ1-1; 8 nucleotides agree with TRBD1. With 1 base clipped from V and 1 base from J, the junction kept 2 bases outside the gene matches. Germline V lookup: CDR1 GTSNPN, CDR2 SVGIG (reference sequence). CDR3 size: 14 residues. The full variable domain, its missing parts supplied by reference TRBV30 and TRBJ1-1, is SQTIHQWPATLVQPVGSPLSLECTVEGTSNPNLYWYRQAAGRGLQLLFYSVGIGQISSEVPQNLSASRPQDRQFILSSKKLLLSDSGFYLCAWSGDRTNTEAFFGQGTRLTVV.

The J gene is TRBJ1-1, the V gene TRBV7-3; 8 bases match TRBD1. There are 21 residues in the CDR3. J gave up 1 base and V 7 bases, and 26 bases lay outside the gene matches. CDR1 and CDR2 (germline): SGHTA, FQGTGA. The DNA for the CDR3 is TGTGCCAGCATCGAGACCCGACAGGGGCGAGGGTGGTGGCCGAGGAACACTGAAGCTTTCTTT. This codes for CASIETRQGRGWWPRNTEAFF.

This chain links TRBV6-5 with TRBJ1-1, with 12 bases matching TRBD1. The trim removed 6 bases at V and 2 bases at J, leaving 7 bases unmatched. Germline CDR1 is MNHEY and CDR2 is SVGAGI. The CDR3 is 16 amino acids. The CDR3 nucleotides read TGTGCCAGCAGCTACCGGGACAGGGGGCTAAACACTGAAGCTTTCTTT. Protein sequence: CASSYRDRGLNTEAFF.

This clone was picked up one time. This sequence joins TRBV6-5 and TRBJ2-3; a weak D match, TRBD2 (6 bases). This CDR3 is 15 amino acids long. From germline, CDR1 is MNHEY and CDR2 SVGAGI. Between the trimmed V and J ends, which lost 5 bases and 6 bases, there was a span of 18 bases. CDR3 amino acids: CASSPGGSGSDTQYF. The CDR3 region has the DNA TGTGCCAGCAGTCCAGGAGGGTCAGGTTCGGATACGCAGTATTTT.

The genes are TRBV4-3 and TRBJ1-1; 7 bases line up with TRBD1. V gave up 1 base and J gave up 6 bases; unmatched junction bases: 8. Germline CDR1 and CDR2: LGHNA and YSLEER. This CDR3 is built from 15 residues. CDR3 coding DNA: TGCGCCAGCAGCCAAGGTACAGGGGTGTCCGCTGAAGCTTTCTTT. Encoded protein: CASSQGTGVSAEAFF.

This clone occurred once. The rearrangement uses TRBV29-1 and TRBJ1-1, with D uncertain. The CDR3 loop spans 12 amino acids. The germline CDR1 and CDR2 sequences are SQVTM and ANQGSEA. With 6 bases removed from V and 0 bases from J, the gap between germline ends came to 8 bases. CDR3 residues: CSVVRVNTEAFF. CDR3 nucleotide sequence: TGCAGCGTCGTCCGGGTGAACACTGAAGCTTTCTTT.

The CDR3 is CASSFSRGYEQYF. CDR3 DNA: TGTGCCAGCAGTTTTTCCAGGGGGTACGAGCAGTACTTC. The chain uses TRBV6-2 or TRBV6-3 and TRBJ2-7; TRBD1 agrees at 7 bases. Trimming removed 4 bases from V and 4 bases from J; junction bases left unmatched: 4. CDR1 is MNHEY, CDR2 SVGEGT, per germline. The CDR3 has 13 residues.

V usage is TRBV27 and J usage is TRBJ2-5, with TRBD2 identical over 8 bases. This CDR3 region has 16 residues. V shed 0 bases and J 4 bases; nucleotides not matched to a gene: 7. The germline V gene encodes CDR1 MNHEY and CDR2 SMNVEV (reference sequence). In nucleotides, the CDR3 is TGTGCCAGCAGTTTATCCCTAACTAGCGGACTAGAGACCCAGTACTTC. This gives the protein CASSLSLTSGLETQYF.

This clone was detected once. V gene TRBV21-1 combines with J gene TRBJ1-1; the table names TRBD1, a call not compared with the DNA. TRBV21-1 is annotated as a pseudogene. This CDR3 is 14 amino acids long. CDR3 bases: TGTGCCAGCAGCCGCCGGGACAGGGGGTCTGAAGCTTTCTTT. This encodes CASSRRDRGSEAFF.

This chain joins TRBV2 and TRBJ2-1; D is ambiguous. The CDR3 length is 14 residues. CDR1 and CDR2 (germline): SNHLY, FYNNEI. V was pared by 6 bases and J by 7 bases, with 16 bases between. CDR3 sequence (DNA): TGTGCCAGCAGACCCGAGCGCGTGGGTAATGAGCAGTTCTTC. Protein sequence: CASRPERVGNEQFF.

The rearrangement uses TRBV6-5 and TRBJ2-3; D remains ambiguous. The germline V gene encodes CDR1 MNHEY and CDR2 SVGAGI. Trimming left V 7 bases short and J 4 bases short, with 9 bases between. The CDR3 is 12 amino acids. The CDR3 loop is CASKSSADTQYF. The DNA for the CDR3 is TGTGCCAGCAAAAGTTCGGCAGATACGCAGTATTTT.

This clone showed up just a few times. V usage is TRBV15 and J usage is TRBJ1-2; possible D gene TRBD1, 5 bases. The CDR3 consists of 15 residues. V was cut by 0 bases and J by 4 bases, with 12 bases left in between. The germline V gene encodes CDR1 LNHNV and CDR2 YYDKDF (reference sequence). The CDR3 here is CATSRDTQGSYGYTF. In DNA form, the CDR3 reads TGTGCCACCAGCAGAGATACCCAGGGAAGCTATGGCTACACCTTC.

The chain recombines TRBV6-5 with TRBJ1-4; 8 bases match TRBD1. CDR3 length: 14 amino acids. Germline CDR1 and CDR2: MNHEY and SVGAGI. J was trimmed by 8 bases and V by 5 bases; bases with no gene match: 7. The CDR3 DNA sequence: TGTGCCAGCAGTAGCCGGGACAGGTACGAAAAACTGTTTTTT. Its translation: CASSSRDRYEKLFF.

The V and J genes are TRBV9 and TRBJ2-3; D is perhaps TRBD1 (5 bases). V lost 5 bases and J 4 bases, leaving 14 bases between the germline ends. The CDR3 length is 14 residues. Germline loops: CDR1 SGDLS, CDR2 YYNGEE. The DNA for the CDR3 is TGTGCCAGCAGTCCATGGGGCTTTTCAGATACGCAGTATTTT. It encodes CASSPWGFSDTQYF.

This chain links TRBV6-6 with TRBJ1-6, with TRBD1 matching over 10 bases. V shed 6 bases and J 10 bases; nucleotides not matched to a gene: 9. The length of the CDR3 is 15 residues. Per germline, CDR1 MNHNY and CDR2 SVGAGI (reference sequence). The CDR3 DNA reads TGTGCCAGCAGCCAGACAGGGGGCTTTGACTCACCCCTCCACTTT. Its protein is CASSQTGGFDSPLHF.

The chain couples TRBV6-5 to TRBJ2-7; 8 nucleotides agree with TRBD2. The CDR3 runs 15 residues. V shed 2 bases, J shed 6 bases, and the junction held 9 bases outside the gene matches. CDR1 is MNHEY, CDR2 SVGAGI, per germline. The CDR3 region has the DNA TGTGCCAGCAGTTACCCCGGGACTAGTGAGGTCGAGCAGTACTTC. Translation gives CASSYPGTSEVEQYF.

The chain recombines TRBV5-5 with TRBJ1-6; unclear D gene. This CDR3 has 14 residues. In germline, CDR1 is SGHKS, CDR2 YYEKEE (reference sequence). Trimming took 0 bases from V and 4 from J, leaving 5 bases between them. In DNA, the CDR3 is TGTGCCAGCAGCTTGGGCAGTTATAATTCACCCCTCCACTTT. It is translated as CASSLGSYNSPLHF.

A single count supports this clone. V gene TRBV10-2 combines with J gene TRBJ1-2; D remains unclear. Looked up from germline, CDR1 is WSHSY and CDR2 is SAAADI. Trimming cost V 0 bases and J 4 bases, with 6 bases left between them. The CDR3 spans 13 residues. CDR3 region: CASSESPSYGYTF. CDR3 in DNA: TGCGCCAGCAGTGAGTCTCCCTCCTATGGCTACACCTTC.